This entry lists 27 T cell receptor beta chains sequenced from one sample in a study of T-cell reconstitution after alpha-beta-depleted transplantation in children. TCRbeta library preparation incorporated unique molecular identifiers. A single record per CDR3 protein comes from TCRdb applying MiXCR to the PCR reads. The repertoire holds a few hundred thousand distinct CDR3 sequences, with 9% to 10% as singletons. Sample: PBMCs from the stem cell graft donor, taken from the stem cell graft. All receptors come from a human donor who donated a stem cell graft to a child with SCID.

This clonotype was counted many times. The chain employs TRBV5-1 and TRBJ2-3; D remains ambiguous. The CDR3 is made up of 12 amino acids. V was shortened by 3 bases and J by 5 bases, with 7 bases between the two germline ends. CDR1 is SGHRS, CDR2 YFSETQ, per germline. The CDR3 DNA is TGCGCCAGCAGCTCGACTGGAGATACGCAGTATTTT. This gives the protein CASSSTGDTQYF.

This clonotype has ten or more counts. V and J are TRBV9 and TRBJ1-3; the D gene is possibly TRBD1 (6 bases). The germline V gene encodes CDR1 SGDLS and CDR2 YYNGEE. The V and J ends lost 3 bases and 0 bases respectively, with 31 bases between them. The CDR3 consists of 22 residues. CDR3 bases: TGTGCCAGCAGCGCCCGACAGGCGACGCTCCGACATACGCGCCTCTCTGGAAACACCATATATTTT. This sequence encodes CASSARQATLRHTRLSGNTIYF.

This chain uses TRBV30 with TRBJ1-1, with TRBD1 matching 8 bases. V was clipped by 8 bases and J by 6 bases; unmatched bases: 2. The CDR3 loop spans 10 amino acids. Germline CDR1 GTSNPN, CDR2 SVGIG (reference sequence). The CDR3 coding sequence is TGTGCCGCACAGGGGGCTGAAGCTTTCTTT. This codes for CAAQGAEAFF.

This clonotype was detected a few times. This chain joins TRBV7-8 and TRBJ2-7; D is perhaps TRBD2 (6 bases). Germline V gene sequence: CDR1 SGHVS, CDR2 FQNEAQ. The length of the CDR3 is 15 residues. Trimming shortened V by 1 base and J by 3 bases, and 13 bases separated the two germline ends. The CDR3 DNA is TGTGCCAGCAGCTTAGGGGGCGGGGAACTCTACGAGCAGTACTTC. Translation gives CASSLGGGELYEQYF.

This clonotype was recorded many times. The V call is TRBV6-1, the J call TRBJ1-2; TRBD1 aligns across 9 bases. The CDR3 sequence is 14 residues long. Germline V lookup: CDR1 MNHNS, CDR2 SASEGT. J was trimmed by 2 bases and V by 7 bases; bases with no gene match: 5. CDR3: CASTRDRENYGYTF. As DNA, the CDR3 is TGTGCCAGCACCCGGGACAGGGAGAACTATGGCTACACCTTC.

This clonotype was recorded at least ten times. This chain uses TRBV7-2 with TRBJ1-1, with D possibly TRBD1 on 6 matching bases. The germline V gene encodes CDR1 SGHTA and CDR2 FQGNSA. The CDR3 has 14 residues. The V end lost 5 bases, the J end lost 6 bases, and 16 bases lay between the germline ends. The CDR3 region has the DNA TGTGCCAGCAGCCCGGACAGCGGGGGTCCTGAAGCTTTCTTT. The encoded protein is CASSPDSGGPEAFF.

This clonotype came up a few times. The chain carries TRBV5-1 and TRBJ1-1; the D gene is possibly TRBD1 (6 bases). Germline CDR1 reads SGHRS; CDR2 reads YFSETQ. This CDR3 spans 16 amino acids. V lost 6 bases and J 4 bases, leaving 22 bases between the germline ends. The CDR3 loop reads CASMSGEFGGATEAFF. CDR3 nucleotides: TGCGCCAGCATGTCAGGGGAATTTGGTGGGGCCACTGAAGCTTTCTTT.

This clonotype was counted at least ten times. As DNA, the CDR3 is TGTGCCAGCAGCCCCACCCCAACAGATACGCAGTATTTT. Translating gives CASSPTPTDTQYF. The chain combines TRBV5-6 with TRBJ2-3; D gene ambiguous. The germline V gene encodes CDR1 SGHDT and CDR2 YYEEEE. The germline V and J ends were trimmed by 4 bases and 3 bases, with 9 bases remaining between them. This CDR3 has 13 amino acids.

In regard to this clonotype: It may be a read error: a sequence one base away is much more abundant. Here the CDR3 omits its conserved ending phenylalanine or tryptophan, so a read error is the likely source. The chain links TRBV5-1 to TRBJ2-3; D gene ambiguous. The CDR3 consists of 15 residues. Germline assignment: CDR1 SGHRS and CDR2 YFSETQ. Deletions cut 0 bases from V and 1 base from J, with 9 bases between. CDR3 nucleotide sequence: TGCGCCAGCAGCTTGGGTGGCCTTGGCACAGATACGCAGTATTCT. It is translated as CASSLGGLGTDTQYS.

This clonotype was found many times. The chain recombines TRBV5-6 with TRBJ2-7, with 8 bases identical to TRBD2. This CDR3 spans 16 amino acids. Looked up from germline, CDR1 is SGHDT and CDR2 is YYEEEE. Trimming cost V 4 bases and J 2 bases; bases outside gene matches: 11. Here the CDR3 DNA reads TGTGCCAGCAGCACAATTCCTCGGCGGGGGGCCTACGAGCAGTACTTC. As protein: CASSTIPRRGAYEQYF. The full variable domain, completed using reference TRBV5-6 and TRBJ2-7, is DAGVTQSPTHLIKTRGQQVTLRCSPKSGHDTVSWYQQALGQGPQFIFQYYEEEERQRGNFPDRFSGHQFPNYSSELNVNALLLGDSALYLCASSTIPRRGAYEQYFGPGTRLTVT.

The table lists this clonotype with many counts. The J gene is TRBJ1-2, the V gene TRBV6-5; no firm D call. The CDR3 covers 12 residues. Trimming took 8 bases from V and 4 from J, leaving 11 bases between them. Germline V gene data show CDR1 as MNHEY and CDR2 as SVGAGI. The DNA of the CDR3 is TGTGCCAGCCTGGGAATGGGCTATGGCTACACCTTC. It codes for CASLGMGYGYTF.

The V gene is TRBV7-3, the J gene TRBJ2-3, with 7 bases matching TRBD1. CDR1 is SGHTA and CDR2 is FQGTGA in the germline V gene. The CDR3 contains 14 residues. With 8 bases clipped from V and 4 bases from J, the junction kept 9 bases outside the gene matches. This CDR3 reads CASAPRQGPDTQYF. The CDR3 DNA follows: TGTGCCAGCGCCCCTCGACAGGGTCCAGATACGCAGTATTTT.

This clonotype has ten or more counts. The chain employs TRBV27 and TRBJ2-7; TRBD2 agrees at 7 bases. Looked up from germline, CDR1 is MNHEY and CDR2 is SMNVEV (reference sequence). The CDR3 sequence is 16 residues long. The V gene end was trimmed by 0 bases and the J gene end by 1 base; junction bases not matched to a gene: 6. The CDR3 loop is CASSLSALAASYEQYF. CDR3 sequence (DNA): TGTGCCAGCAGTTTATCGGCCCTAGCGGCATCCTACGAGCAGTACTTC.

This clonotype was recorded at least ten times. The chain is built from TRBV5-6 and TRBJ2-7; no firm D call. CDR1 is SGHDT and CDR2 is YYEEEE in the germline V gene. The CDR3 length is 12 residues. The germline V and J ends were trimmed by 3 bases and 3 bases, with 7 bases remaining between them. The CDR3 DNA sequence: TGTGCCAGCAGCTACTGGGACTACGAGCAGTACTTC. Its translation is CASSYWDYEQYF.

This clonotype has more than one count but fewer than ten. CDR3 in DNA: TGTGCCAGCAGCTTCGGGGGTGTTGATTCCTACAATGAGCAGTTCTTC. It specifies CASSFGGVDSYNEQFF. This chain links TRBV7-2 with TRBJ2-1; a weak D match, TRBD2 (6 bases). V shed 3 bases and J shed 1 base, with 13 bases lying between them. The CDR3 length is 16 residues. Germline CDR1 reads SGHTA; CDR2 reads FQGNSA.

There are many counts of this clonotype. The chain couples TRBV12-3 or TRBV12-4 to TRBJ2-1; 8 bases are shared with TRBD1. The CDR3 loop spans 14 amino acids. Unmatched junction bases numbered 6, after V lost 3 bases and J lost 8 bases. The CDR3 reads CASSFDQGADEQFF. CDR3 DNA: TGTGCCAGCAGTTTCGACCAGGGGGCTGATGAGCAGTTCTTC.

This clonotype appeared a few times. The chain joins TRBV2 to TRBJ1-6, with TRBD1 as a possible D gene (6 bases). Deletions cut 1 base from V and 8 bases from J, with 9 bases between. Germline values: CDR1 SNHLY, CDR2 FYNNEI. The length of the CDR3 is 14 residues. In DNA, the CDR3 is TGTGCCAGCAGTGAAGGATCAGGGGATTCACCCCTCCACTTT. This sequence encodes CASSEGSGDSPLHF.

This clonotype came up many times. The CDR3 bases are TGCGCCAGCAGCCTCTCCGCGCTAGGACTTGAGCGGGGCGGTTCGAACATTCAGTACTTC. Its protein is CASSLSALGLERGGSNIQYF. The chain recombines TRBV4-1 with TRBJ2-4, with 7 bases lining up with TRBD2. The CDR3 runs to 20 residues. Germline-derived CDR1 and CDR2 are MGHRA and YSYEKL. Germline trimming cut 4 bases from V and 7 bases from J; bases unmatched to any gene: 25.

This clonotype occurred many times. This chain uses TRBV5-1 with TRBJ2-2, with D possibly being TRBD1 (6 bases). The V end lost 0 bases, the J end lost 0 bases, and 18 bases lay between the germline ends. The CDR3 covers 19 residues. CDR1 is SGHRS, CDR2 YFSETQ, per germline. The CDR3 is CASSLGETGHLANTGELFF. The CDR3 DNA follows: TGCGCCAGCAGCTTGGGGGAAACGGGACACCTAGCGAACACCGGGGAGCTGTTTTTT.

This clonotype was observed many times. The chain has TRBV5-1 and TRBJ2-6, with a tentative D call TRBD2 (5 bases). This CDR3 spans 15 amino acids. V was cut by 4 bases and J by 2 bases, with 10 bases left in between. Germline V gene lookup returns CDR1 SGHRS and CDR2 YFSETQ. The CDR3 loop is CASSKRETGANVLTF. The CDR3 bases are TGCGCCAGCAGCAAGAGGGAGACTGGGGCCAACGTCCTGACTTTC.

A word on this clonotype: Its ends do not fully match the called genes, so a read error is possible. The chain employs TRBV5-1 and TRBJ1-1; 7 bases line up with TRBD1. Germline V gives CDR1 SGHRS, CDR2 YFSETQ. CDR3 length: 14 residues. CDR3 residues: CTSSFTGVGTEAFF. CDR3 nucleotide sequence: TGCACCAGCAGCTTTACAGGGGTGGGGACTGAAGCTTTCTTT.

The chain couples TRBV5-1 to TRBJ2-2; 7 bases align to TRBD1. This CDR3 comprises 15 residues. Germline V gene lookup returns CDR1 SGHRS and CDR2 YFSETQ. V was clipped by 4 bases and J by 3 bases; unmatched bases: 6. The CDR3 nucleotides read TGCGCCAGCAGCCCTAGACAGGGAGACACCGGGGAGCTGTTTTTT. Residues: CASSPRQGDTGELFF.

This clonotype was detected a few times. A single base separates this from a much larger clone, so it may be a read error. The chain recombines TRBV5-1 with TRBJ1-1; 7 nucleotides line up with TRBD1. Per germline, CDR1 SGHRS and CDR2 YFSETQ. V shed 0 bases, J shed 1 base, and the junction held 6 bases outside the gene matches. This CDR3 comprises 16 residues. CDR3 amino acids: CASSLVPTGPNTEAFF. In nucleotides, the CDR3 is TGCGCCAGCAGCTTGGTCCCGACAGGGCCGAACACTGAAGCTTTCTTT.

This clonotype showed up many times. The rearrangement joins TRBV24-1 to TRBJ2-3; tentative D call: TRBD1 (7 bases). Germline CDR1 reads KGHDR; CDR2 reads SFDVKD. V shed 4 bases and J shed 3 bases, with 13 bases lying between them. The CDR3 totals 15 residues. CDR3 nucleotide sequence: TGTGCCACCAGTGAAGGAGGGGGCTTTACAGATACGCAGTATTTT. It specifies CATSEGGGFTDTQYF.

The table lists this clonotype with many counts. The chain links TRBV10-3 to TRBJ1-5, with D possibly matching TRBD1 (6 bases). The CDR3 totals 17 residues. Germline V CDR1 and CDR2: ENHRY, SYGVKD. V was clipped by 2 bases and J by 2 bases, with 16 bases between them. The chain's CDR3 is CAISERGGSLGNQPQHF. The CDR3 DNA is TGTGCCATCAGTGAGAGAGGGGGGAGCCTGGGCAATCAGCCCCAGCATTTT.

This clonotype appeared many times. This chain uses TRBV5-1 with TRBJ2-7; D could derive from TRBD1 or TRBD2 (5 bases each). V lost 0 bases and J 0 bases, leaving 16 bases between the germline ends. The germline CDR1 and CDR2 sequences are SGHRS and YFSETQ. The CDR3 length is 17 residues. The CDR3 sequence is CASSLGSGRVSSYEQYF. CDR3 in DNA: TGCGCCAGCAGCTTGGGGTCGGGACGGGTGAGCTCCTACGAGCAGTACTTC.

This clonotype was observed a handful of times. The V call is TRBV10-3, the J call TRBJ1-4; no firm D call. CDR1 and CDR2 from the germline V gene are ENHRY and SYGVKD. The germline V and J ends were trimmed by 6 bases and 3 bases, with 8 bases remaining between them. CDR3 size: 13 residues. In DNA form, the CDR3 reads TGTGCCATCAGACAGAATCCTAATGAAAAACTGTTTTTT. Amino acids: CAIRQNPNEKLFF.